This T cell receptor (beta chain) appears in the sequencing data of a study of cytomegalovirus exposure and HLA in healthy donors. About the study: Within the Caucasian-associated ancestry cluster were roughly 81% of the roughly 360 genotyped donors.

This CDR3 contains 16 residues. Per germline, CDR1 SGHRS and CDR2 YFSETQ. Trimming removed 5 bases from V and 0 bases from J; junction bases left unmatched: 7. The PCR was carried out with 60 Vbeta primers and 13 Jbeta primers. Only in-frame clones appear in the TCRdb table, and some are missing; sequencing was by immunoSEQ multiplex PCR. This sample's clone table lists about 200,000 clones. In regard to this clone: Its matching antigen is unknown.

Findings and caveats of the study: Association of a missense DCLRE1C variant with TCR beta V- and J-gene trimming was reported in a later analysis. Researchers had no immune exposure information except CMV serostatus available. Among TCR beta chains, those listed as cytomegalovirus-associated numbered about 150.

The sample comprised PBMCs. This TCR came from a woman aged 30 to 39 in good health and CMV-seropositive. V is TRBV5-1 and J is TRBJ2-2; 7 bases line up with TRBD1. In nucleotides, the CDR3 is TGCGCCAGCAGTCCCGGTGGGACAGCGAACACCGGGGAGCTGTTTTTT. Translation gives CASSPGGTANTGELFF.